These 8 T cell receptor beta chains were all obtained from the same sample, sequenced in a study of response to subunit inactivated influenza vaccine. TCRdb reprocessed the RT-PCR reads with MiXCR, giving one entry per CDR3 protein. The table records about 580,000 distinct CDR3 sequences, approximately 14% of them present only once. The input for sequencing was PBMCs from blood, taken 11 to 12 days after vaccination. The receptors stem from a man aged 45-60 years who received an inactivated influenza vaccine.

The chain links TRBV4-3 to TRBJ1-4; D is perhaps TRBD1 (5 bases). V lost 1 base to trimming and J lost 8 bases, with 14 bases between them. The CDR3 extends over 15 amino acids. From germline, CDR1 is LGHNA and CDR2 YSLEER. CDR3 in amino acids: CASSQGSGIGEKLFF. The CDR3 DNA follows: TGCGCCAGCAGCCAAGGGTCAGGGATTGGGGAAAAACTGTTTTTT.

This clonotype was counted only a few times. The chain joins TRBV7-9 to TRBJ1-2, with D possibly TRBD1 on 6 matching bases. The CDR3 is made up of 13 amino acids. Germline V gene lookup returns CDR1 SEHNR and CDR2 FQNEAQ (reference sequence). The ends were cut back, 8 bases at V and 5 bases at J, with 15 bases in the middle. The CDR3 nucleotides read TGTGCCAGCGGGGGGGCACAGTGGTATGGCTACACCTTC. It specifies CASGGAQWYGYTF.

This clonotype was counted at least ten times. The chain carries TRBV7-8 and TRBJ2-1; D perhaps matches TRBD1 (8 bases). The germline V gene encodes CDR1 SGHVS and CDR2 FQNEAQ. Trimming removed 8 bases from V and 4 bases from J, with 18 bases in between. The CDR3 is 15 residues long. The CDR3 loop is CASDTTGGGYNEQFF. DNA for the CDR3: TGTGCCAGCGATACAACAGGGGGGGGGTACAATGAGCAGTTCTTC.

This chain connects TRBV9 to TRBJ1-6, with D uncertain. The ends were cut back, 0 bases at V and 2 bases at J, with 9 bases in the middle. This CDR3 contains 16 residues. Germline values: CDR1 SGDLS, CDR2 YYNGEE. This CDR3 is CASSVDPGTYNSPLHF. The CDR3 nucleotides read TGTGCCAGCAGCGTAGATCCGGGGACCTATAATTCACCCCTCCACTTT.

CDR3 loop: CASSQRPSTDTQYF. The CDR3 bases are TGCGCCAGCAGCCAAAGACCTAGCACAGATACGCAGTATTTT. The gene calls are TRBV4-3 and TRBJ2-3; D call uncertain. V was cut by 2 bases and J by 0 bases, with 6 bases left in between. The CDR3 extends over 14 amino acids. CDR1 is LGHNA, CDR2 YSLEER, per germline.

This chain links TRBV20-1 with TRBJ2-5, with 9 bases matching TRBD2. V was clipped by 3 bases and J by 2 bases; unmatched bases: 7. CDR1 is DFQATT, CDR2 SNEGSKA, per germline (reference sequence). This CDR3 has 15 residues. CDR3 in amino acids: CSARAASGMQETQYF. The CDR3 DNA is TGCAGTGCTAGGGCGGCTAGCGGGATGCAAGAGACCCAGTACTTC.

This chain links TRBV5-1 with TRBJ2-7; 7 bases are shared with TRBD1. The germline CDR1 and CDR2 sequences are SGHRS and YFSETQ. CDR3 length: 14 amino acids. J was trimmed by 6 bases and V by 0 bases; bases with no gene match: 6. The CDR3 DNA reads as TGCGCCAGCAGCTTGGCCGGCCAGGGGGTCGAGCAGTACTTC. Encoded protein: CASSLAGQGVEQYF.

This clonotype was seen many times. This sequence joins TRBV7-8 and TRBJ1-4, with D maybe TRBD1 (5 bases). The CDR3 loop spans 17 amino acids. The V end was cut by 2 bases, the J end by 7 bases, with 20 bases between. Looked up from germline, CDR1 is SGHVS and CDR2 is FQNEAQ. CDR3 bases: TGTGCCAGCAGCTTAAAACGGTTTTCCAGGAGGGGTGAAAAACTGTTTTTT. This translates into CASSLKRFSRRGEKLFF.